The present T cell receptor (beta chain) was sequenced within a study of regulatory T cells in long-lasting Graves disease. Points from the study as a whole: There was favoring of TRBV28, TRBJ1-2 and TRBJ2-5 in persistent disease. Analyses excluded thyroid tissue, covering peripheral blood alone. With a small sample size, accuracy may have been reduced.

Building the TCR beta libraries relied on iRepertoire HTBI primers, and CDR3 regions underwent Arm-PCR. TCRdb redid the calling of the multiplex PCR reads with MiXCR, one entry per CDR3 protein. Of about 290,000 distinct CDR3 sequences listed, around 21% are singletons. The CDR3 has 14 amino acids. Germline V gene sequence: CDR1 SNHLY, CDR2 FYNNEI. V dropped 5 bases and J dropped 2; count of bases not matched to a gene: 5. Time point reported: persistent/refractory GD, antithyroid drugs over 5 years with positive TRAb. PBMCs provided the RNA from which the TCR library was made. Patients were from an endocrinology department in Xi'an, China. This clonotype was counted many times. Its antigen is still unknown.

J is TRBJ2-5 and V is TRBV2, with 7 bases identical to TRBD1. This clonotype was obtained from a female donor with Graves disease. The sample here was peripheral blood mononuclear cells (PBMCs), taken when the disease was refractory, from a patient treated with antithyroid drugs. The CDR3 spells CASSQYRGQETQYF. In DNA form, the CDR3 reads TGTGCCAGCAGTCAATACAGGGGACAAGAGACCCAGTACTTC.